These 9 T cell receptor beta chains originate from one sample sequenced in a study of cytomegalovirus exposure and HLA in healthy donors. PCR primers comprised 60 Vbeta and 13 Jbeta primers. Profiling relied on immunoSEQ multiplex PCR, and the TCRdb table lists in-frame clones only, not all of them. The sample shows some 170,000 clones, under 90% of them seen only once. The sample comprised PBMCs. These receptors were collected from a man younger than 45 in good health and CMV-seronegative.

The chain couples TRBV11-2 to TRBJ2-7, with TRBD1 identical over 12 bases. The germline V gene has CDR1 SGHAT and CDR2 FQNNGV. The trim removed 5 bases at V and 5 bases at J, leaving 4 bases unmatched. This CDR3 comprises 14 residues. CDR3 sequence reads: CASSPRDRGHEQYF. As DNA, the CDR3 is TGTGCCAGCAGCCCCCGGGACAGGGGGCACGAGCAGTACTTC.

The table lists this clone with a few counts. This chain uses TRBV29-1 with TRBJ2-1; possibly TRBD2 for D (5 bases). CDR3 length equals 15 residues. V was cut by 5 bases and J by 5 bases, with 19 bases left in between. Germline V CDR1 and CDR2: SQVTM, ANQGSEA. CDR3 in amino acids: CSVTLRLATNNEQFF. Here the CDR3 DNA reads TGCAGCGTTACACTACGGCTAGCCACCAACAATGAGCAGTTCTTC.

The chain couples TRBV27 to TRBJ2-7; D may be TRBD1 (5 bases). The CDR3 has 13 residues. From germline, CDR1 is MNHEY and CDR2 SMNVEV (reference sequence). The V and J ends lost 2 bases and 11 bases respectively, with 16 bases between them. The CDR3 is CASSLSGRAVEYF. CDR3 sequence (DNA): TGTGCCAGCAGTTTAAGTGGCAGGGCTGTAGAGTACTTC.

This chain uses TRBV7-3 with TRBJ2-5; D possibly corresponds to TRBD2 (6 bases). CDR1 and CDR2 from the germline V gene are SGHTA and FQGTGA. V gave up 1 base and J gave up 5 bases, with 17 bases separating them. The CDR3 covers 16 residues. This chain's CDR3 is CASSLKGQGGWETQYF. The CDR3 coding sequence is TGTGCCAGCAGCTTAAAGGGCCAGGGAGGCTGGGAGACCCAGTACTTC.

In regard to this clone: Other DNA sequences from this sample encode an identical CDR3 as well. The gene calls are TRBV28 and TRBJ1-5; D is ambiguous. CDR1 is MDHEN and CDR2 is SYDVKM in the germline V gene. This CDR3 is 13 amino acids long. V was clipped by 5 bases and J by 2 bases, with 7 bases between them. This chain's CDR3 is CASSGRGNQPQHF. DNA of the CDR3: TGTGCCAGCAGTGGGAGGGGCAATCAGCCCCAGCATTTT.

The chain joins TRBV5-8 to TRBJ1-2; the D is unclear. This CDR3 spans 12 amino acids. Germline V gene data show CDR1 as SGHTS and CDR2 as YDEGEE. Trimming took off 0 bases at V and 5 bases at J, with 5 bases between the two ends. The CDR3 bases are TGTGCCAGCAGCTTGGATCAGTATGGCTACACCTTC. Its translation: CASSLDQYGYTF. Filled out from reference TRBV5-8 and TRBJ1-2, the complete variable domain reads EAGVTQSPTHLIKTRGQQATLRCSPISGHTSVYWYQQALGLGLQFLLWYDEGEERNRGNFPPRFSGRQFPNYSSELNVNALELEDSALYLCASSLDQYGYTFGSGTRLTVV.

The chain recombines TRBV27 with TRBJ2-3; 12 bases are a match to TRBD1. This CDR3 is 15 amino acids long. CDR1 is MNHEY, CDR2 SMNVEV, per germline (reference sequence). V was pared by 7 bases and J by 12 bases, with 14 bases of the junction left unmatched. Written as DNA, the CDR3 is TGTGCCAGCACCCAACTCCCGGGACAGGGGGCCACCCAGTATTTT. Its translation: CASTQLPGQGATQYF.

V is TRBV28 and J is TRBJ1-2, with TRBD1 identical over 7 bases. The CDR3 spans 15 residues. V lost 4 bases and J lost 5; bases outside the gene matches: 10. Germline CDR1 reads MDHEN; CDR2 reads SYDVKM. CDR3 bases: TGTGCCAGCAGTTCCCCTGACAGGGAGCTATATGGCTACACCTTC. This encodes CASSSPDRELYGYTF.

The chain carries TRBV6-1 and TRBJ2-5; 7 nucleotides agree with TRBD1. The CDR3 is 15 amino acids. Germline CDR1 and CDR2: MNHNS and SASEGT. V shed 5 bases and J 2 bases; nucleotides not matched to a gene: 8. CDR3 amino acids: CASSFTGAVQETQYF. The CDR3 DNA reads as TGTGCCAGCAGTTTCACAGGGGCCGTACAAGAGACCCAGTACTTC.